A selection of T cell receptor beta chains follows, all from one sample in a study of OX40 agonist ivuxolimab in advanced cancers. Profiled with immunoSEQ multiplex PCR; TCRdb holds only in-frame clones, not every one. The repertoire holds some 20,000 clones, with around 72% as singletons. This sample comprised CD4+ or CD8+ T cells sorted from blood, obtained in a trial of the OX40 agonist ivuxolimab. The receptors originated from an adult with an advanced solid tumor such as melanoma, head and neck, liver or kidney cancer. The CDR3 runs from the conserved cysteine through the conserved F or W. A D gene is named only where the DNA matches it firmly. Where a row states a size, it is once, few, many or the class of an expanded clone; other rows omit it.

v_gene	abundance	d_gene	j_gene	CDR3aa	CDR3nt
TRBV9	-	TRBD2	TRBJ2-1	CASSDEMRGEQFF	TGTGCCAGCAGCGATGAAATGCGGGGGGAGCAGTTCTTC
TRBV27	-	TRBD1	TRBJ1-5	CASSTQGADQPQHF	TGTGCCAGCAGTACGCAGGGGGCCGATCAGCCCCAGCATTTT
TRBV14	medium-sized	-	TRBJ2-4	CASSQGLASDIQYF	TGTGCCAGCAGCCAAGGCCTAGCCTCTGACATTCAGTACTTC
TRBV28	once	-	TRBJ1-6	CASSFRGRTSPLHF	TGTGCCAGCAGTTTTAGGGGTAGGACTTCACCCCTCCACTTT
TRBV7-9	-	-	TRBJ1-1	CASSLTPIEAFF	TGTGCCAGCAGCTTAACGCCCATTGAAGCTTTCTTT
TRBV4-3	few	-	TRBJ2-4	CASSQLGPGQAIGSQYF	TGCGCCAGCAGCCAACTGGGGCCGGGACAAGCTATTGGTAGTCAGTACTTC
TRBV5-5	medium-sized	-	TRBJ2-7	CASSFLYEQYF	TGTGCCAGCAGCTTCCTCTACGAGCAGTACTTC
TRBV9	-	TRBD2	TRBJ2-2	CASSVKRGGANTGELFF	TGTGCCAGCAGCGTGAAGCGGGGGGGCGCCAACACCGGGGAGCTGTTTTTT
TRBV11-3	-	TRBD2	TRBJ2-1	CASSLDPGGGYNEQFF	TGTGCCAGCAGCTTAGACCCGGGGGGGGGTTACAATGAGCAGTTCTTC
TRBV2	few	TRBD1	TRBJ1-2	CASSTGGDYGYTF	TGTGCCAGCAGTACAGGGGGTGACTATGGCTACACCTTC
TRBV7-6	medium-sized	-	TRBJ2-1	CASSLEYGSTREQFF	TGTGCCAGCAGCTTAGAGTATGGCAGTACCCGTGAGCAGTTCTTC
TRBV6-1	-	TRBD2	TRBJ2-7	CASRAGRPYEQYF	TGTGCCAGCAGAGCGGGACGGCCCTACGAGCAGTACTTC
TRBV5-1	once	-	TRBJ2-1	CASSLDFLNSYNEQFF	TGCGCCAGCAGCTTGGATTTTTTGAACTCCTACAATGAGCAGTTCTTC
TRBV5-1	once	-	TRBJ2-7	CASSLEQDAVGEQYF	TGCGCCAGCAGCTTAGAACAGGACGCCGTTGGCGAGCAGTACTTC
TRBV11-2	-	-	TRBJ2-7	CASSLDGGGYEQYF	TGTGCCAGCAGCTTAGATGGGGGCGGCTACGAGCAGTACTTC
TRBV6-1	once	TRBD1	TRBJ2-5	CATTDRVLGETQYF	TGTGCCACCACGGACAGGGTATTGGGAGAGACCCAGTACTTC
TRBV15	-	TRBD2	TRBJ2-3	CATSTPGPGGRTDTQYF	TGTGCCACCAGCACCCCGGGGCCGGGGGGGCGCACAGATACGCAGTATTTT
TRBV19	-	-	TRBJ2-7	CASSSPPGTEQYF	TGTGCCAGTAGTAGCCCCCCGGGGACCGAGCAGTACTTC
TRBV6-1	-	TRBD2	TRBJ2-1	CASSERGGSYNEQFF	TGTGCCAGCAGTGAACGGGGGGGCTCCTACAATGAGCAGTTCTTC
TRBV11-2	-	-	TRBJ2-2	CASSRRNTGELFF	TGTGCCAGCAGTCGACGGAACACCGGGGAGCTGTTTTTT
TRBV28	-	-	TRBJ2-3	CASTITRGGTDTQYF	TGTGCCAGCACCATAACACGAGGGGGGACAGATACGCAGTATTTT
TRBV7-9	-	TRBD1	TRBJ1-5	CASSLGDRGNQPQHF	TGTGCCAGCAGCTTAGGGGACAGGGGGAATCAGCCCCAGCATTTT
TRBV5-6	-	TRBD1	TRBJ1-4	CASSPTGGANEKLFF	TGTGCCAGCAGCCCGACAGGGGGGGCTAATGAAAAACTGTTTTTT
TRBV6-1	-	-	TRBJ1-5	CASSPQGIMEPQHF	TGTGCCAGCAGTCCGCAGGGGATCATGGAGCCCCAGCATTTT
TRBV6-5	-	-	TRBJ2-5	CASSYWGQNQETQYF	TGTGCCAGCAGTTACTGGGGTCAAAACCAAGAGACCCAGTACTTC
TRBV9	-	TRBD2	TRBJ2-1	CASSVVDGLGGYNEQFF	TGTGCCAGCAGCGTAGTTGATGGACTCGGGGGGTACAATGAGCAGTTCTTC
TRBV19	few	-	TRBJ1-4	CASSISGNEKLFF	TGTGCCAGTAGTATCTCAGGGAATGAAAAACTGTTTTTT
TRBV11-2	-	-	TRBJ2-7	CASSLVGNEQYF	TGTGCCAGCAGCTTAGTAGGAAACGAGCAGTACTTC
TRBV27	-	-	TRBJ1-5	CASGRTWDRSNQPQHF	TGTGCCAGCGGCCGTACCTGGGACCGATCTAATCAGCCCCAGCATTTT
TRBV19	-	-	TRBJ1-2	CASSISGGHYGYTF	TGTGCCAGTAGTATAAGCGGAGGCCACTATGGCTACACCTTC
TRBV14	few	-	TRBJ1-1	CASSQDWVEGRFISF	TGTGCCAGCAGCCAAGATTGGGTTGAGGGCCGATTTATTAGCTTT
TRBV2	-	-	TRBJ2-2	CAIIHSTGELFF	TGTGCCATCATACACAGCACCGGGGAGCTGTTTTTT
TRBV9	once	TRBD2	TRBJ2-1	CASSVGSGGPHNEQFF	TGTGCCAGCAGCGTAGGGTCGGGGGGGCCGCACAATGAGCAGTTCTTC
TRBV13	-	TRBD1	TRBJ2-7	CASSLGPGQGAGEQYF	TGTGCCAGCAGCTTGGGACCGGGACAGGGGGCGGGCGAGCAGTACTTC
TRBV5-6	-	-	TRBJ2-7	CASSRDNYEQYF	TGTGCCAGCAGCAGGGATAACTACGAGCAGTACTTC
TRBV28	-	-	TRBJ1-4	CASSLFGGKLNEKLFF	TGTGCCAGCAGTTTATTTGGGGGGAAACTTAATGAAAAACTGTTTTTT
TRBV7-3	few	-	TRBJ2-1	CASSPDRPGTYSYNEQFF	TGTGCCAGCAGCCCCGACCGGCCGGGGACATACTCCTACAATGAGCAGTTCTTC
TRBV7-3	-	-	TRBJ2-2	CASSLGLGELFF	TGTGCCAGCAGCCTCGGACTAGGGGAGCTGTTTTTT
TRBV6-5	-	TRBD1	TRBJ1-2	CASSPDRGTYGYTF	TGTGCCAGCAGCCCAGACAGGGGCACCTATGGCTACACCTTC
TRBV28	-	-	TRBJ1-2	CASSLPGQNYGYTF	TGTGCCAGCAGTTTGCCGGGACAAAACTATGGCTACACCTTC
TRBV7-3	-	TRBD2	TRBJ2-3	CASSSAGGKGDTQYF	TGTGCCAGCAGCTCAGCGGGGGGTAAAGGAGATACGCAGTATTTT
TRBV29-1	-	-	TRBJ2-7	CSASGTSSSYEQYF	TGCAGCGCCTCAGGGACCTCGAGCTCCTACGAGCAGTACTTC
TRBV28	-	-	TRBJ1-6	CASDRTLSYNSPLHF	TGTGCCAGCGACAGAACACTTTCCTATAATTCACCCCTCCACTTT
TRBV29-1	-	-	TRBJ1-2	CSVERGEETAGYTF	TGCAGCGTTGAGAGGGGGGAAGAGACCGCTGGCTACACCTTC
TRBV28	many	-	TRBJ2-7	CASSWDGAYEQYF	TGTGCCAGCAGTTGGGACGGGGCCTACGAGCAGTACTTC
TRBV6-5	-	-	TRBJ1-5	CASAQGSNQPQHF	TGTGCCAGCGCCCAGGGGAGCAATCAGCCCCAGCATTTT
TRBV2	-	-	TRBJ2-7	CASSAGLAGIEQYF	TGTGCCAGCAGCGCCGGACTGGCGGGGATCGAGCAGTACTTC
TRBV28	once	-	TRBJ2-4	CASSAFRTAKNIQYF	TGTGCCAGCAGTGCGTTCAGGACAGCCAAAAACATTCAGTACTTC
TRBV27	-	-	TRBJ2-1	CASTLIGPLTGDNEQFF	TGTGCCAGCACCCTCATTGGGCCCTTAACCGGAGACAATGAGCAGTTCTTC
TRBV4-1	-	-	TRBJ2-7	CASSQDIGGLYEQYF	TGCGCCAGCAGCCAAGATATTGGGGGCCTCTACGAGCAGTACTTC
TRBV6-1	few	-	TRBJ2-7	CASIGSSLYEQYF	TGTGCCAGCATTGGATCTTCATTGTACGAGCAGTACTTC
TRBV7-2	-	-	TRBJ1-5	CASSGTANSNQPQHF	TGTGCCAGCAGCGGGACGGCAAATAGCAATCAGCCCCAGCATTTT
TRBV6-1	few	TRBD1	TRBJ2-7	CASVRDRVEEQYF	TGTGCCAGTGTTCGGGACAGGGTGGAAGAGCAGTACTTC